These T cell receptor beta chains were read from a single sample in a study of identical twins. TCRdb processed the 5' RACE reads anew with MiXCR; each CDR3 protein has one entry. The sample contains around 1.7 million distinct CDR3 sequences, about 32% of which appear only once. Material for sequencing was cord blood. The receptors were gathered from a newborn girl in good health. Each CDR3 is given with its conserved first and last residue. A D gene is named only where the DNA matches it firmly. Expanded clones get a size class; other rows say once, few or many, or leave the size out.

d_gene | j_gene | abundance | len | v_gene | CDR3nt | CDR3aa
. | TRBJ2-6 | . | 16 | TRBV5-1 | TGCGCCAGCAGTCTGACCGGACAGTCTGGGGCCAACGTCCTGACTTTC | CASSLTGQSGANVLTF
. | TRBJ2-7 | few | 14 | TRBV20-1 | TGCAGTGCTAGAGTCCCAGGGAGCTCCTACGAGCAGTACTTC | CSARVPGSSYEQYF
. | TRBJ2-3 | . | 14 | TRBV6-5 | TGTGCCAGCAGTCCCCGACAGTCCACAGATACGCAGTATTTT | CASSPRQSTDTQYF
TRBD2 | TRBJ2-7 | few | 14 | TRBV27 | TGTGCCAGCAGGGGGAGCGGGGGGATCAACGAGCAGTACTTC | CASRGSGGINEQYF
. | TRBJ2-3 | few | 16 | TRBV9 | TGTGCCAGCAGCGGTTCAGGGCGGGGAAGCACAGATACGCAGTATTTT | CASSGSGRGSTDTQYF
TRBD1 | TRBJ2-7 | few | 14 | TRBV5-1 | TGCGCCAGCAGCTTGTCCCCTCGACAGGGCGAGCAGTACTTC | CASSLSPRQGEQYF
TRBD1 | TRBJ2-7 | . | 16 | TRBV7-6 | TGTGCCAGCAGCTCCGGTCCCGGGACAGGGGACTACGAGCAGTACTTC | CASSSGPGTGDYEQYF
. | TRBJ2-5 | . | 12 | TRBV7-8 | TGTGCCAGCAGCCAAGCTCCCGATGAGGGGTACTTC | CASSQAPDEGYF
TRBD1 | TRBJ2-7 | few | 13 | TRBV5-1 | TGCGCCAGGCCGGGACAGGGGGCCCACGAGCAGTACTTC | CARPGQGAHEQYF
. | TRBJ1-1 | once | 16 | TRBV25-1 | TGTGCCAGCAGTGAAGCCCAGTCGGGGGGAAACACTGAAGCTTTCTTT | CASSEAQSGGNTEAFF
. | TRBJ1-4 | few | 13 | TRBV12-3/TRBV12-4 | TGTGCCAGCAAGCCCTCAGGGTATGAAAAACTGTTTTTT | CASKPSGYEKLFF
TRBD2 | TRBJ2-1 | . | 16 | TRBV6-2/TRBV6-3 | TGTGCCAGCAGTTACAGGGCGGGAGAGGGTGAGAATGAGCAGTTCTTC | CASSYRAGEGENEQFF
. | TRBJ2-5 | few | 14 | TRBV11-2 | TGTGCCAGCAGCTTAGAGGCAGGGCGGGAGACCCAGTACTTC | CASSLEAGRETQYF
. | TRBJ2-3 | . | 16 | TRBV18 | TGTGCCAGCTCACCGTACCGGGGCCACGTCACAGATACGCAGTATTTT | CASSPYRGHVTDTQYF
. | TRBJ2-7 | . | 12 | TRBV6-6 | TGTGCCAGCAGTTTTCAATTGGACGGGCAGTACTTC | CASSFQLDGQYF
TRBD1 | TRBJ1-1 | . | 15 | TRBV9 | TGTGCCAGCAGTTACTACAGGGGTGTAGACACTGAAGCTTTCTTT | CASSYYRGVDTEAFF
. | TRBJ2-5 | many | 13 | TRBV10-3 | TGTGCCATCAGTGAGCAGGGAGTGGAGACCCAGTACTTC | CAISEQGVETQYF
. | TRBJ1-2 | . | 13 | TRBV4-1 | TGCGCCAGCAGCCAGGGGGTAAAGGATGGCTACACCTTC | CASSQGVKDGYTF
TRBD1 | TRBJ1-2 | . | 19 | TRBV28 | TGTGCCAGCAGTTTACCACGACAGGGGGCGCGAGGAAACAACTATGGCTACACCTTC | CASSLPRQGARGNNYGYTF
. | TRBJ2-5 | . | 12 | TRBV20-1 | TGCAGTGCTAGAGCCCTGGGTGAGACCCAGTACTTC | CSARALGETQYF
TRBD2 | TRBJ2-5 | . | 16 | TRBV6-2/TRBV6-3 | TGTGCCAGCAGTTACCACGGACTAGCGGGAGGAGAGACCCAGTACTTC | CASSYHGLAGGETQYF
TRBD2 | TRBJ2-4 | many | 16 | TRBV20-1 | TGCAGTGCTAGAGAGGGGGGACTAGCGGCCAAAAACATTCAGTACTTC | CSAREGGLAAKNIQYF
. | TRBJ2-1 | . | 15 | TRBV4-2 | TGTGCCAGCAGCCAACGAAATGACTGGTACAATGAGCAGTTCTTC | CASSQRNDWYNEQFF
. | TRBJ2-7 | . | 16 | TRBV4-2 | TGTGCCAGCAGCCAAGTTAGTGTGGGATTGGCCAATGAGCAGTACTTC | CASSQVSVGLANEQYF
. | TRBJ2-7 | . | 16 | TRBV27 | TGTGCCAGCAGTTTCGATCTTCCGACGGGTTCCTACGAGCAGTACTTC | CASSFDLPTGSYEQYF
TRBD2 | TRBJ2-3 | few | 18 | TRBV7-2 | TGTGCCAGCAGCTCCCGGACTAGCGGGAGGGTGAGCACAGATACGCAGTATTTT | CASSSRTSGRVSTDTQYF
. | TRBJ1-6 | . | 15 | TRBV14 | TGTGCCAGCAGCCCCGGGGGGGTATATAATTCACCCCTCCACTTT | CASSPGGVYNSPLHF
TRBD1 | TRBJ1-1 | . | 15 | TRBV7-6 | TGTGCCAGCAGCTTAGGGACAGGTCGAAACACTGAAGCTTTCTTT | CASSLGTGRNTEAFF
. | TRBJ2-7 | many | 11 | TRBV10-3 | TGTGCCATCCAGGGCGCTTCCGAGCAGTACTTC | CAIQGASEQYF
. | TRBJ2-7 | few | 14 | TRBV10-3 | TGTGCCATCAGTGAGTCGGAAGGGTTCTACGAGCAGTACTTC | CAISESEGFYEQYF
TRBD1 | TRBJ2-7 | . | 23 | TRBV24-1 | TGTGCCACCAGTGATTCCCCCGACAGGGGAGGTGACCCTTGGAACCACGAACCCTACGAGCAGTACTTC | CATSDSPDRGGDPWNHEPYEQYF
. | TRBJ2-5 | . | 13 | TRBV2 | TGTGCCAGCTACAGGGGGGGTCAAGAGACCCAGTACTTC | CASYRGGQETQYF
TRBD1 | TRBJ1-5 | once | 13 | TRBV7-9 | TGTGCCACCCAAACAGGGGTGGATCAGCCCCAGCATTTT | CATQTGVDQPQHF
. | TRBJ2-3 | many | 15 | TRBV7-2 | TGCGCCAGCAGCTTGGTTGGGCCATCCACAGATACGCAGTATTTT | CASSLVGPSTDTQYF
TRBD2 | TRBJ2-1 | few | 15 | TRBV11-1 | TGTGCCAGCAGCTGGGGCGCGGGAGCTTACAATGAGCAGTTCTTC | CASSWGAGAYNEQFF
. | TRBJ2-2 | . | 15 | TRBV4-2 | TGTGCCAGCAGCCAAGATCGGACGGACACCGGGGAGCTGTTTTTT | CASSQDRTDTGELFF
. | TRBJ2-7 | . | 15 | TRBV4-2 | TGTGCCAGCAGCCAAGATAGCTTCGGTGCCTTCGAGCAGTACTTC | CASSQDSFGAFEQYF
. | TRBJ1-5 | few | 18 | TRBV4-2 | TGTGCCAGCAGCCAAGGTAGGGGGAAGAGGGCTTACAATCAGCCCCAGCATTTT | CASSQGRGKRAYNQPQHF
TRBD2 | TRBJ2-4 | few | 15 | TRBV4-2 | TGTGCCAGCAGCCAAGGTCCGGGAGGGGGGAACATTCAGTACTTC | CASSQGPGGGNIQYF
TRBD2 | TRBJ2-2 | few | 15 | TRBV3-1 | TGTGCCAGCAGACTAGCGGGTTCGAACACCGGGGAGCTGTTTTTT | CASRLAGSNTGELFF
. | TRBJ1-1 | once | 15 | TRBV28 | TGTGCCAGCAGTTTAAATCGGGTGATGAACACTGAAGCTTTCTTT | CASSLNRVMNTEAFF
. | TRBJ1-5 | . | 12 | TRBV27 | TGTGCCAGCAGTTTGGGTAAAGGGCCCCAGCATTTT | CASSLGKGPQHF
. | TRBJ1-1 | . | 16 | TRBV5-1 | TGCGCCAGCAGCTCCTCCGGGACAACAAAGAACACTGAAGCTTTCTTT | CASSSSGTTKNTEAFF
. | TRBJ2-5 | few | 13 | TRBV3-1 | TGTGCCAGCAGCCACGACCCGAGAGAGACCCAGTACTTC | CASSHDPRETQYF
TRBD1 | TRBJ1-5 | . | 14 | TRBV28 | TGTGCCAGCAGCGGAAACAGGGGTAATCAGCCCCAGCATTTT | CASSGNRGNQPQHF
TRBD2 | TRBJ2-7 | . | 15 | TRBV5-1 | TGCGCCAGCAGCTTGGCCGGTTCTAGCGGGACGGGGCAGTACTTC | CASSLAGSSGTGQYF
. | TRBJ2-1 | . | 14 | TRBV7-9 | TGTGCCAGCAGCTCATTTAGCATCTACAATGAGCAGTTCTTC | CASSSFSIYNEQFF
TRBD2 | TRBJ2-7 | . | 14 | TRBV20-1 | TGCAGTGCTAGAGGCGGGAGTCCCTCCTACGAGCAGTACTTC | CSARGGSPSYEQYF
TRBD1 | TRBJ1-5 | . | 16 | TRBV2 | TGTGCCAGCAGTGGTTCCCGACAGGGTCCAAATCAGCCCCAGCATTTT | CASSGSRQGPNQPQHF
. | TRBJ2-5 | . | 16 | TRBV4-1 | TGCGCCAGCAGCCCCCTCTATGGCGGGGCACCCAATGAGCAGTACTTC | CASSPLYGGAPNEQYF
TRBD1 | TRBJ1-5 | few | 15 | TRBV9 | TGTGCCAGCAGCGTAGGGACAGGGCCCTATCAGCCCCAGCATTTT | CASSVGTGPYQPQHF
. | TRBJ2-5 | once | 14 | TRBV29-1 | TGCAGCGCGGCAGACCAGCGCCAAGGATATGAGCAGTACTTC | CSAADQRQGYEQYF
. | TRBJ1-5 | . | 15 | TRBV21-1 | TGTGCCAGCAGCCCCCCTCGGGACTCCAATCAGCCCCAGCATTTT | CASSPPRDSNQPQHF
. | TRBJ2-7 | few | 14 | TRBV27 | TGTGCCAGCAGTTGGGGGGCGGGGTCCTACGAGCAGTACTTC | CASSWGAGSYEQYF
. | TRBJ1-1 | few | 14 | TRBV10-3 | TGTGCCATCAGTGACTCCACCCTGAACACTGAAGCTTTCTTT | CAISDSTLNTEAFF